These 22 T cell receptor beta chains originate from one sample sequenced in a study of cytomegalovirus exposure and HLA in healthy donors (dated by TCRdb to about 2017). The library was obtained by the immunoSEQ multiplex PCR assay. A mixture of 60 forward primers for TCR Vbeta segments and 13 reverse primers for TCR Jbeta segments was used in the multiplex PCR. This immuneACCESS table, as held by TCRdb, lists in-frame sequences with V and J called but not all clones. Of the missing ones, under half trace to an unresolved V gene in checked studies; the others have no known cause. The table for this sample shows some 130,000 clones. The top ten clonotypes cover 1.5% to 2% of the sample. The sequenced sample was PBMCs. The receptors were sampled from a woman between 35 and 50 years old in good health and CMV-seropositive.

V gene TRBV27 combines with J gene TRBJ2-1; perhaps TRBD2 as D (5 bases). The V and J ends lost 7 bases and 2 bases respectively, with 9 bases between them. The CDR3 covers 13 residues. The germline gives CDR1 MNHEY, CDR2 SMNVEV (reference sequence). The CDR3 region is CASKAAAYNEQFF. CDR3 in DNA: TGTGCCAGCAAAGCGGCCGCCTACAATGAGCAGTTCTTC.

The J gene is TRBJ1-5, the V gene TRBV4-1; 7 bases map to TRBD1. The J segment lost 5 bases and the V segment lost 3 bases, leaving 7 bases of the junction unmatched. The CDR3 is 15 residues long. Germline V lookup: CDR1 MGHRA, CDR2 YSYEKL. CDR3 coding DNA: TGCGCCAGCAGCCAGAACCGGGACAGACATCAGCCCCAGCATTTT. This codes for CASSQNRDRHQPQHF.

As regards this clone: An end of the junction does not agree with germline; a read error may underlie this. V usage is TRBV19 and J usage is TRBJ2-2; the D gene is possibly TRBD1 (7 bases). Germline V gene sequence: CDR1 LNHDA, CDR2 SQIVND (reference sequence). The CDR3 has 15 residues. CDR3 loop: CASSRSQGGDGELLF. Here the CDR3 DNA reads TGTGCCAGTAGCCGATCGCAGGGGGGAGACGGGGAGCTGCTTTTT.

Here the CDR3 DNA reads TGTGCCAGCAGCTTAGAATCGGGCGGGAGTGGAACAGATACGCAGTATTTT. This gives the protein CASSLESGGSGTDTQYF. The chain couples TRBV11-3 to TRBJ2-3; 7 positions agree with TRBD2. CDR1 and CDR2 from the germline V gene are SGHNT and YENEEA. The CDR3 consists of 17 residues. The V and J ends lost 0 bases and 3 bases, in that order; junction bases with no gene match: 9. The entire variable domain, with the rest obtained from reference TRBV11-3 and TRBJ2-3, is as follows: EAGVVQSPRYKIIEKKQPVAFWCNPISGHNTLYWYLQNLGQGPELLIRYENEEAVDDSQLPKDRFSAERLKGVDSTLKIQPAELGDSAVYLCASSLESGGSGTDTQYFGPGTRLTVL.

V is TRBV21-1 and J is TRBJ1-2. TRBV21-1 constitutes a pseudogene. The CDR3 sequence is 12 residues long. In DNA, the CDR3 is TGTGCCAGCATCCGGTATTTTCTGGGCTACACCTTC. This sequence encodes CASIRYFLGYTF.

The chain employs TRBV25-1 and TRBJ2-5, with 11 nucleotides matching TRBD1. This CDR3 is built from 14 residues. CDR1 and CDR2 from the germline V gene are MGHDK and SYGVNS. The trim removed 3 bases at V and 5 bases at J, leaving 2 bases unmatched. The CDR3, as DNA: TGTGCCAGCAGTGAGGGACAGGGGGGCGAGACCCAGTACTTC. Its protein product is CASSEGQGGETQYF.

The chain has TRBV6-5 and TRBJ1-5; 7 bases fit TRBD1. CDR3 size: 13 residues. Germline values: CDR1 MNHEY, CDR2 SVGAGI. The trim removed 5 bases at V and 9 bases at J, leaving 7 bases unmatched. CDR3 nucleotides: TGTGCCAGCAGTCGGGACAGCTCGTGGCCCCAGCATTTT. This gives the protein CASSRDSSWPQHF.

This chain connects TRBV2 to TRBJ2-1, with 8 bases identical to TRBD1. The CDR3 is 15 amino acids. Germline CDR1 is SNHLY and CDR2 is FYNNEI. The V and J ends lost 5 bases and 6 bases, in that order; junction bases with no gene match: 9. CDR3 DNA sequence: TGTGCCAGCAGTCCAGACAGGGGCGAATTCAATGAGCAGTTCTTC. Residues: CASSPDRGEFNEQFF.

This rearrangement joins TRBV11-2 to TRBJ2-7; TRBD2 matches at 8 bases. With V trimmed by 4 bases and J by 6 bases, 14 bases remained unmatched. Germline V CDR1 and CDR2: SGHAT, FQNNGV. The CDR3 is 16 residues long. The DNA of the CDR3 is TGTGCCAGCAGCTCCTTAAGCGGACTAGCATCTGGCGAGCAGTACTTC. This translates into CASSSLSGLASGEQYF.

The chain is built from TRBV6-1 and TRBJ1-1, with 9 nucleotides matching TRBD1. This CDR3 has 15 amino acids. Looked up from germline, CDR1 is MNHNS and CDR2 is SASEGT. With V trimmed by 6 bases and J by 4 bases, 9 bases remained unmatched. The CDR3 is CASSSGTGLGTEAFF. CDR3 sequence (DNA): TGTGCCAGCAGCTCCGGGACAGGGTTGGGCACTGAAGCTTTCTTT.

V and J are TRBV7-6 and TRBJ2-7; TRBD1 aligns across 9 bases. Germline loops: CDR1 SGHVS, CDR2 FNYEAQ. V lost 4 bases and J lost 1; bases outside the gene matches: 5. The CDR3 covers 15 residues. This CDR3 reads CASSSGTGPSYEQYF. Written as DNA, the CDR3 is TGTGCCAGCAGCTCCGGGACAGGGCCTTCCTACGAGCAGTACTTC.

The chain employs TRBV2 and TRBJ2-5, with 8 bases that match TRBD2. V dropped 9 bases and J dropped 5; count of bases not matched to a gene: 5. The V gene's germline CDR1 is SNHLY and CDR2 FYNNEI. This CDR3 has 12 residues. This CDR3 reads CASQRESETQYF. The CDR3 nucleotides read TGTGCCAGTCAGCGGGAGAGCGAGACCCAGTACTTC.

J is TRBJ2-1 and V is TRBV29-1; 10 nucleotides line up with TRBD2. The CDR3 consists of 14 residues. The junction had 3 bases not matched to a gene; V was cut back by 3 bases and J by 4 bases. CDR1 is SQVTM and CDR2 is ANQGSEA in the germline V gene. The CDR3 here is CSVDGLAVYNEQFF. The CDR3 DNA follows: TGCAGCGTTGATGGACTAGCGGTATACAATGAGCAGTTCTTC.

The chain carries TRBV5-1 and TRBJ2-1; 14 nucleotides line up with TRBD2. This CDR3 is 18 amino acids long. Germline trimming cut 2 bases from V and 8 bases from J; bases unmatched to any gene: 12. Germline-derived CDR1 and CDR2 are SGHRS and YFSETQ. As DNA, the CDR3 is TGCGCCAGCAGCTTCGGACTAGCGGGAGGCGATCAGGCATATGAGCAGTTCTTC. Amino acid sequence: CASSFGLAGGDQAYEQFF.

The J gene is TRBJ1-2, the V gene TRBV10-1, with a weak D call TRBD1 (5 bases). Trimming cost V 4 bases and J 8 bases, with 11 bases left between them. CDR1 WNHNN and CDR2 SYGVQD come from the germline V gene (reference sequence). The CDR3 extends over 12 amino acids. The CDR3 DNA sequence: TGCGCCAGCAGTGCAGGGTCGCGGGGCTACACCTTC. It is translated as CASSAGSRGYTF.

The gene calls are TRBV5-1 and TRBJ2-2; 8 bases align to TRBD1. V was pared by 4 bases and J by 2 bases, with 7 bases of the junction left unmatched. Germline values: CDR1 SGHRS, CDR2 YFSETQ. The CDR3 runs to 16 residues. The CDR3 loop reads CASSVTGQGNTGELFF. DNA of the CDR3: TGCGCCAGCAGCGTTACCGGACAGGGAAACACCGGGGAGCTGTTTTTT. The variable domain in full, completed from reference TRBV5-1 and TRBJ2-2, reads KAGVTQTPRYLIKTRGQQVTLSCSPISGHRSVSWYQQTPGQGLQFLFEYFSETQRNKGNFPGRFSGRQFSNSRSEMNVSTLELGDSALYLCASSVTGQGNTGELFFGEGSRLTVL.

The CDR3 sequence is CASSVSAGVGWNEQFF. For the CDR3, the DNA is TGTGCCAGCAGTGTCAGCGCGGGAGTGGGCTGGAATGAGCAGTTCTTC. The J gene is TRBJ2-1, the V gene TRBV6-1; 7 positions match TRBD2. After removal of 4 bases from V and 7 bases from J, the junction contained 13 bases not matched to a gene. There are 16 residues in the CDR3. Per the germline V gene, CDR1 is MNHNS and CDR2 is SASEGT.

The rearrangement links TRBV27 to TRBJ2-7, with 8 nucleotides matching TRBD2. The junction had 7 bases not matched to a gene; V was cut back by 3 bases and J by 6 bases. CDR1 and CDR2 (germline): MNHEY, SMNVEV (reference sequence). There are 14 residues in the CDR3. CDR3 loop: CASSFSGMRLEQYF. DNA of the CDR3: TGTGCCAGCAGTTTTAGCGGGATGAGGCTCGAGCAGTACTTC.

The chain carries TRBV18 and TRBJ2-5; TRBD1 aligns across 12 bases. The V gene end was trimmed by 0 bases and the J gene end by 5 bases; junction bases not matched to a gene: 4. In germline, CDR1 is KGHSH, CDR2 LQKENI. The CDR3 runs 16 residues. CDR3 sequence reads: CASSPPRDRGLETQYF. In nucleotides, the CDR3 is TGTGCCAGCTCACCACCAAGGGACAGGGGGCTTGAGACCCAGTACTTC.

The chain carries TRBV27 and TRBJ2-2; D remains unclear. The CDR3 covers 14 residues. Germline V lookup: CDR1 MNHEY, CDR2 SMNVEV (reference sequence). The V end was cut by 6 bases, the J end by 0 bases, with 8 bases between. The CDR3 sequence: CASSPDTNTGELFF. Here the CDR3 DNA reads TGTGCCAGCAGCCCTGACACGAACACCGGGGAGCTGTTTTTT.

The J gene is TRBJ2-3, the V gene TRBV30; possible D gene TRBD1, 6 bases. Germline V gene lookup returns CDR1 GTSNPN and CDR2 SVGIG (reference sequence). This CDR3 region has 14 residues. V shed 3 bases and J shed 4 bases, with 14 bases lying between them. CDR3 DNA sequence: TGTGCCTGGAGGGCAGGGGTCAGAGCAGATACGCAGTATTTT. Amino acids: CAWRAGVRADTQYF. Looking up the rest from reference TRBV30 and TRBJ2-3 gives the full variable domain: SQTIHQWPATLVQPVGSPLSLECTVEGTSNPNLYWYRQAAGRGLQLLFYSVGIGQISSEVPQNLSASRPQDRQFILSSKKLLLSDSGFYLCAWRAGVRADTQYFGPGTRLTVL.

The chain has TRBV29-1 and TRBJ2-7; D is unresolved. The V gene's germline CDR1 is SQVTM and CDR2 ANQGSEA. The CDR3 extends over 11 amino acids. Trimming took 2 bases from V and 6 from J, leaving 8 bases between them. CDR3 in amino acids: CSVEHGAEQYF. CDR3 DNA sequence: TGCAGCGTTGAACACGGAGCCGAGCAGTACTTC.